This T cell receptor beta chain was sequenced during a study of technical replicates of blood from a few donors. Clones were sequenced by immunoSEQ multiplex PCR, and TCRdb holds only the in-frame ones, with some missing. This sample has under 95,000 clones, with 90% to 95% found just once. This clone was detected only once. V was shortened by 6 bases and J by 6 bases, with 15 bases between the two germline ends. Germline assignment: CDR1 SNHLY and CDR2 FYNNEI. The CDR3 covers 14 residues. The sequence derives from a human donor in good health. Specimen: T cells isolated from PBMCs. The gene calls are TRBV2 and TRBJ1-5; tentative D call: TRBD1 (6 bases). CDR3 bases: TGTGCCAGCAGCCCGTGGGGGCCTGGTCAGCCCCAGCATTTT. Translating it yields CASSPWGPGQPQHF.